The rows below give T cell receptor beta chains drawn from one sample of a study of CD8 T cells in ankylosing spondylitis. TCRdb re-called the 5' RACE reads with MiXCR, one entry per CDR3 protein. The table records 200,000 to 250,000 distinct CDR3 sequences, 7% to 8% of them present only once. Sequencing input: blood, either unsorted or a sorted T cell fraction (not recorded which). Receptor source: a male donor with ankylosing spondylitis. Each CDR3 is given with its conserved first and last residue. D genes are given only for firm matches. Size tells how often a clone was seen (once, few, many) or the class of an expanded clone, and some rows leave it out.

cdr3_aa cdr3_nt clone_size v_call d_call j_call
CASSLAGALQYF TGTGCCAGCAGCTTAGCCGGTGCACTCCAGTACTTC NA TRBV11-2 NA TRBJ2-4
CASRTGGGGYGYTF TGTGCCAGCAGGACAGGGGGCGGGGGCTATGGCTACACCTTC many TRBV27 TRBD1 TRBJ1-2
CASSTRGGPKEQFF TGTGCCAGCAGTACACGGGGAGGGCCGAAGGAGCAGTTCTTC many TRBV28 TRBD2 TRBJ2-1
CASSLGGRNYGYTF TGTGCCAGCAGTTTAGGCGGCAGGAACTATGGCTACACCTTC many TRBV27 NA TRBJ1-2
CASSQVSRPGPGGGYTF TGTGCCAGCAGCCAAGTTTCGCGTCCAGGCCCAGGAGGAGGCTACACCTTC many TRBV3-1 NA TRBJ1-2
CASSLATSGRYTQYF TGTGCCAGCAGCTTGGCGACTAGCGGGAGGTATACGCAGTATTTT many TRBV7-2 TRBD2 TRBJ2-3
CASSPDRGLTGELFF TGCGCCAGCAGCCCCGACAGGGGGCTGACCGGGGAGCTGTTTTTT many TRBV4-3 TRBD1 TRBJ2-2
CASSLETGGDKYF TGTGCCAGCAGCTTAGAAACGGGAGGGGATAAGTACTTC many TRBV7-9 TRBD2 TRBJ2-4
CASSPDIGTSYEQYF TGCGCCAGCAGCCCGGACATTGGTACCTCCTACGAGCAGTACTTC many TRBV5-1 NA TRBJ2-7
CASSSGDKPYDEYF TGTGCCAGCAGCTCCGGGGACAAGCCCTACGATGAGTACTTC few TRBV7-9 NA TRBJ2-7
CASSYRDSRGEQFF TGCGCCAGCAGCTACCGGGACTCTCGAGGTGAGCAGTTCTTC few TRBV5-1 NA TRBJ2-1
CASSFRDSQHMEFTGELFF TGTGCCAGCAGCTTCCGGGACAGCCAACATATGGAATTCACCGGGGAGCTGTTTTTT many TRBV7-8 TRBD1 TRBJ2-2
CASSQDPTRLVIPDTQYF TGTGCCAGCAGCCAAGATCCCACTAGGCTAGTTATCCCAGATACGCAGTATTTT many TRBV4-2 NA TRBJ2-3
CATSPSSTVAGGAFF TGTGCCACCAGCCCATCCTCGACGGTAGCCGGGGGAGCTTTCTTT many TRBV24-1 NA TRBJ1-1
CSARGRLGVEAFF TGCAGTGCTAGAGGCCGACTGGGAGTTGAAGCTTTCTTT many TRBV20-1 NA TRBJ1-1
CASSFWDKASGRVLYNEQFF TGTGCCAGCAGTTTTTGGGACAAGGCCAGCGGGAGGGTTCTATACAATGAGCAGTTCTTC many TRBV28 TRBD2 TRBJ2-1
CSARDLQSSYEQYF TGCAGTGCTCGGGACTTACAGAGCTCCTACGAGCAGTACTTC NA TRBV20-1 NA TRBJ2-7